These 19 T cell receptor beta chains share one sample of origin, sequenced in a study of shared clonotypes between healthy human individuals. Profiled with immunoSEQ multiplex PCR; TCRdb holds only in-frame clones, not every one. The sample consists of about 2.2 million clones, 93% of them appearing once. The naive CD8 fraction comprised CD45RO-negative cells positively selected for CCR7 and excluded terminally differentiated effector memory CD45RA+ cells. The sample comprised naive CD8+ T cells from PBMCs. These receptors were taken from a man aged 18 to 35 in good health. Some clones in this sample may be carry-over from other donors' samples.

The chain uses TRBV4-1 and TRBJ2-2; D is unresolved. V lost 0 bases and J lost 3, with 5 bases in between. The germline V gene has CDR1 MGHRA and CDR2 YSYEKL. CDR3 length: 14 residues. CDR3 nucleotides: TGCGCCAGCAGCCAAGATAAACACACCGGGGAGCTGTTTTTT. Its translation is CASSQDKHTGELFF.

The J gene is TRBJ2-7, the V gene TRBV29-1, with D perhaps TRBD1 (6 bases). The CDR3 consists of 14 residues. V was shortened by 7 bases and J by 3 bases, with 19 bases between the two germline ends. CDR1 and CDR2 (germline): SQVTM, ANQGSEA. CDR3 in amino acids: CSGAGSRGGYEQYF. The CDR3 DNA reads as TGCAGCGGGGCCGGGTCCCGAGGGGGCTACGAGCAGTACTTC.

CDR3 coding DNA: TGTGCCAGCAGCGGATCTAGCGGGAGGGCGGATGAGCAGTTCTTC. It encodes CASSGSSGRADEQFF. The chain employs TRBV11-1 and TRBJ2-1, with 12 positions matching TRBD2. Trimming removed 5 bases from V and 8 bases from J; junction bases left unmatched: 7. This CDR3 has 15 amino acids. Looked up from germline, CDR1 is SGHAT and CDR2 is FQDESV (reference sequence).

J is TRBJ2-1 and V is TRBV7-6; 11 bases match TRBD2. This CDR3 region has 19 residues. J was trimmed by 0 bases and V by 4 bases; bases with no gene match: 11. Germline CDR1 SGHVS, CDR2 FNYEAQ. CDR3: CASSWGLAEDDSSYNEQFF. The CDR3 nucleotides read TGTGCCAGCAGCTGGGGACTAGCGGAAGATGATAGCTCCTACAATGAGCAGTTCTTC.

The V gene is TRBV7-8, the J gene TRBJ1-2; 9 nucleotides agree with TRBD1. Germline V CDR1 and CDR2: SGHVS, FQNEAQ. With V trimmed by 7 bases and J by 8 bases, 11 bases remained unmatched. CDR3 length: 14 amino acids. In DNA, the CDR3 is TGTGCCAGCACCCCCCCCGGGACAGGGAACGGCTACACCTTC. Translation: CASTPPGTGNGYTF.

The chain carries TRBV21-1 and TRBJ2-2; the table names TRBD2, a call not compared with the DNA. TRBV21-1 is a listed pseudogene. The CDR3 consists of 17 residues. The CDR3 sequence: CASSKVLAPANTGELFF. Written as DNA, the CDR3 is TGTGCCAGCAGCAAAGTTCTAGCGCCCGCGAACACCGGGGAGCTGTTTTTT.

The chain has TRBV5-5 and TRBJ1-1; perhaps TRBD1 as D (5 bases). This CDR3 is built from 14 residues. Trimming pared 4 bases from V and 5 bases from J, leaving 15 bases between. From germline, CDR1 is SGHKS and CDR2 YYEKEE (reference sequence). The CDR3 here is CASSTANGGTEAFF. CDR3 DNA: TGTGCCAGCAGCACCGCTAACGGGGGAACTGAAGCTTTCTTT. Complete variable domain (other parts from reference TRBV5-5 and TRBJ1-1): DAGVTQSPTHLIKTRGQQVTLRCSPISGHKSVSWYQQVLGQGPQFIFQYYEKEERGRGNFPDRFSARQFPNYSSELNVNALLLGDSALYLCASSTANGGTEAFFGQGTRLTVV.

The chain joins TRBV4-2 to TRBJ2-7; D gene uncertain. The V gene lost 3 bases and the J gene lost 1 base, with 13 bases spanning the gap. Germline loops: CDR1 LGHNA, CDR2 YNFKEQ. This CDR3 is built from 15 residues. The CDR3 loop is CASSQTRSTSYEQYF. The CDR3 coding sequence is TGTGCCAGCAGCCAGACCAGGAGTACGTCCTACGAGCAGTACTTC.

J is TRBJ1-2 and V is TRBV9; D is uncertain. The CDR3 runs to 15 residues. With 0 bases removed from V and 6 bases from J, the gap between germline ends came to 15 bases. Germline V gives CDR1 SGDLS, CDR2 YYNGEE. The CDR3 loop reads CASSVVPGWKDGYTF. CDR3 nucleotides: TGTGCCAGCAGCGTAGTTCCGGGATGGAAGGATGGCTACACCTTC.

The chain couples TRBV6-6 to TRBJ2-7; possibly TRBD1 for D (6 bases). Germline V gene data show CDR1 as MNHNY and CDR2 as SVGAGI (reference sequence). This CDR3 has 13 residues. Trimming took 0 bases from V and 7 from J, leaving 10 bases between them. CDR3 amino acids: CASSYSRGNEQYF. In DNA form, the CDR3 reads TGTGCCAGCAGTTACTCGAGGGGGAATGAGCAGTACTTC.

This clone was seen more than once but under ten times. The V gene is TRBV2, the J gene TRBJ2-7; no clear D gene. CDR1 and CDR2 from the germline V gene are SNHLY and FYNNEI. Deletions cut 4 bases from V and 3 bases from J, with 10 bases between. CDR3 length equals 13 residues. CDR3 sequence reads: CASSGPAIYEQYF. In DNA form, the CDR3 reads TGTGCCAGCAGTGGCCCCGCGATCTACGAGCAGTACTTC.

The V gene is TRBV27, the J gene TRBJ2-7, with 9 bases identical to TRBD1. Looked up from germline, CDR1 is MNHEY and CDR2 is SMNVEV (reference sequence). V lost 2 bases, J lost 0 bases, and 11 bases stayed unmatched. This CDR3 contains 18 residues. CDR3 protein: CASSLGDRARGGSYEQYF. In DNA form, the CDR3 reads TGTGCCAGCAGTTTAGGGGACAGGGCCAGGGGGGGCTCCTACGAGCAGTACTTC.

The V gene is TRBV28, the J gene TRBJ1-2; D perhaps matches TRBD1 (6 bases). The V end was cut by 1 base, the J end by 3 bases, with 18 bases between. This CDR3 has 17 residues. Germline lookup yields CDR1 MDHEN and CDR2 SYDVKM. The CDR3 region is CASSLSPYGGLDYGYTF. The CDR3 DNA reads TGTGCCAGCAGTTTATCCCCCTATGGGGGCTTAGACTATGGCTACACCTTC.

The gene calls are TRBV19 and TRBJ2-2, with 7 bases fitting TRBD2. The CDR3 extends over 16 amino acids. Per germline, CDR1 LNHDA and CDR2 SQIVND (reference sequence). V shed 3 bases, J shed 7 bases, and the junction held 11 bases outside the gene matches. The CDR3 DNA sequence: TGTGCCAGTAGTATTTTGGGCGGGAGATACAGCGGGGAGCTGTTTTTT. Translation gives CASSILGGRYSGELFF.

This clone was seen once. The rearrangement uses TRBV5-4 and TRBJ1-2, with a weak D call TRBD1 (5 bases). The germline V and J ends were trimmed by 2 bases and 6 bases, with 11 bases remaining between them. Germline values: CDR1 SGHNT, CDR2 YYREEE (reference sequence). The CDR3 has 13 residues. DNA of the CDR3: TGTGCCAGCAGCTTCGGGACTCCGGATGGCTACACCTTC. Translated: CASSFGTPDGYTF.

This clone was seen only once. V usage is TRBV28 and J usage is TRBJ2-7, with D possibly being TRBD1 or TRBD2 (5 bases each). CDR3 size: 12 residues. V was clipped by 6 bases and J by 2 bases, with 8 bases between them. The V gene's germline CDR1 is MDHEN and CDR2 SYDVKM. The CDR3 is CASRGTPYEQYF. The DNA for the CDR3 is TGTGCCAGCAGGGGGACCCCCTACGAGCAGTACTTC.

The gene calls are TRBV6-6 and TRBJ2-1; D may correspond to TRBD1 or TRBD2 (5 bases each). In germline, CDR1 is MNHNY, CDR2 SVGAGI (reference sequence). This CDR3 is 12 amino acids long. The V end lost 8 bases, the J end lost 8 bases, and 13 bases lay between the germline ends. This CDR3 reads CASRDHRDEQFF. In nucleotides, the CDR3 is TGTGCCAGCCGGGACCATAGAGATGAGCAGTTCTTC.

This rearrangement joins TRBV30 to TRBJ2-7; no reliable D call. This CDR3 region has 13 residues. V lost 2 bases to trimming and J lost 3 bases, with 11 bases between them. CDR1 and CDR2 from the germline V gene are GTSNPN and SVGIG (reference sequence). CDR3 DNA: TGTGCCTGGAGTATCGGACGGTACTACGAGCAGTACTTC. Its translation is CAWSIGRYYEQYF.

This chain connects TRBV6-5 to TRBJ2-3; D gene uncertain. The germline CDR1 and CDR2 sequences are MNHEY and SVGAGI. V was clipped by 4 bases and J by 7 bases, with 12 bases between them. CDR3 size: 13 residues. CDR3 sequence: CASSSSWANTQYF. The CDR3 DNA reads TGTGCCAGCAGTTCCTCTTGGGCCAATACGCAGTATTTT.